This T cell receptor beta chain was sequenced during a study of T cells in localized non-small cell lung cancer. Sequencing used immunoSEQ multiplex PCR; TCRdb keeps in-frame clones, though not all of them. Of about 13,000 clones in the sample, about 30% were seen once. The CDR3 contains 13 residues. CDR1 and CDR2 from the germline V gene are SQVTM and ANQGSEA. V was clipped by 6 bases and J by 2 bases, with 12 bases between them. The chain uses TRBV29-1 and TRBJ2-3; D tentatively fits TRBD1 or TRBD2 (5 bases each). The clonotype originates from a female donor older than 55 with stage I lung adenocarcinoma. This specimen consisted of lung tumor tissue, obtained before any cancer treatment. For the CDR3, the DNA is TGCAGCGTCATCCGGGGACCCACAGATACGCAGTATTTT. Translated: CSVIRGPTDTQYF.